This TCR beta chain was observed in a study of blood T cell repertoires in COVID-19. This CDR3 has 14 amino acids. The V gene lost 1 base and the J gene lost 0 bases, with 7 bases spanning the gap. The germline CDR1 and CDR2 sequences are LGHDT and YNNKEL (reference sequence). Under the authors' procedure: From reference gene primer amplification, estimates of nucleated cell counts were derived. Produced via immunoSEQ multiplex PCR; TCRdb's table is partial and in-frame only. The V and J calls and the clone size are those of that table, but D and trimming were determined from the DNA. The sample includes fewer than 150,000 clones, 90% of them seen just once. Enrolment of Seattle patients took place during active infection, and they were followed longitudinally. This clone was seen once.

This TCR derives from a woman aged 55-70 years with COVID-19, enrolled during active disease. This rearrangement joins TRBV3-1 (or the pseudogene TRBV3-2) to TRBJ2-7; no clear D. Material for sequencing was peripheral blood. Here the CDR3 reads CASSQGLSSYEQYF. In nucleotides, the CDR3 is TGTGCCAGCAGCCAAGGGTTGAGCTCCTACGAGCAGTACTTC.